Below, one T cell receptor (beta chain) is given with its context. The data originate from a study of blood T cell repertoires in COVID-19. Libraries were prepared by immunoSEQ multiplex PCR; TCRdb keeps only in-frame clonotypes and omits some of them. The sample lists roughly 190,000 clones; roughly nine tenths were seen once. Per the germline V gene, CDR1 is SEHNR and CDR2 is FQNEAQ (reference sequence). Trimming shortened V by 3 bases and J by 4 bases, and 10 bases separated the two germline ends. The CDR3 has 13 amino acids. The chain links TRBV7-9 to TRBJ2-7; D ambiguous. The sequenced sample was peripheral blood. The TCR originated in a woman aged 55-69 years with COVID-19, enrolled during active disease. CDR3 sequence reads: CASSFASGYEQYF. CDR3 in DNA: TGTGCCAGCAGCTTTGCTTCCGGTTACGAGCAGTACTTC.